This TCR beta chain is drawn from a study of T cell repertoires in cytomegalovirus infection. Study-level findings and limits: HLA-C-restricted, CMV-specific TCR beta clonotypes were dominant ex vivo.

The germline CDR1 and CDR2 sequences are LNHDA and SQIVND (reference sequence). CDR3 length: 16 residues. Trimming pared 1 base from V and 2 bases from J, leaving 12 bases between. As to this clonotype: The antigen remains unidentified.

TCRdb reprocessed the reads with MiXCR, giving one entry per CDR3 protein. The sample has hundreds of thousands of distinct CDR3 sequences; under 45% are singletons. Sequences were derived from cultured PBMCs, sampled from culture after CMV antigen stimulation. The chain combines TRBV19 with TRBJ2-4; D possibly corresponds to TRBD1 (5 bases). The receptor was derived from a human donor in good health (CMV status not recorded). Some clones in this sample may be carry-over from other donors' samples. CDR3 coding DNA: TGTGCCAGTAGTATAGGTCAGGGATACTCCAAAAACATTCAGTACTTC. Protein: CASSIGQGYSKNIQYF. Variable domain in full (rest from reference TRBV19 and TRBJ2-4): DGGITQSPKYLFRKEGQNVTLSCEQNLNHDAMYWYRQDPGQGLRLIYYSQIVNDFQKGDIAEGYSVSREKKESFPLTVTSAQKNPTAFYLCASSIGQGYSKNIQYFGAGTRLSVL.